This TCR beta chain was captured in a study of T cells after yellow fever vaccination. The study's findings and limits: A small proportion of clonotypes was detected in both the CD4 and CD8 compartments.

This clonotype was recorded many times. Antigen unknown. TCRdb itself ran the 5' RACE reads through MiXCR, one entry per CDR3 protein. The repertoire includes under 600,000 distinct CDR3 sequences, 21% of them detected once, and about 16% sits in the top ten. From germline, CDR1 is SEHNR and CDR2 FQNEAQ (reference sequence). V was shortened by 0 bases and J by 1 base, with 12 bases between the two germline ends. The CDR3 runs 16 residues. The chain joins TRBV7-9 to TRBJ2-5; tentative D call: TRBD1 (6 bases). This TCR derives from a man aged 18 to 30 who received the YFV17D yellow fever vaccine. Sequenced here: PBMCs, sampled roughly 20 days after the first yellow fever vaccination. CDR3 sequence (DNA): TGTGCCAGCAGCTTAGCGGGGGCCATCCTCCAAGAGACCCAGTACTTC. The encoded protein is CASSLAGAILQETQYF.